This entry lists 11 T cell receptor beta chains sequenced from one sample in a study of T cell repertoires in cytomegalovirus infection. These receptors' targets are unknown. In TCRdb, the reads were re-called with MiXCR into one record per CDR3 protein. The sample gives 68,000 or so distinct CDR3 sequences, approximately 24% of which show up once; approximately 79% is in the top ten. Input material: PBMCs, sequenced either directly or after in vitro stimulation (not recorded which). Receptors were obtained from a human donor in good health (CMV status not recorded). Some clones in this sample may be carry-over from other donors' samples.

This clonotype was counted only a few times. The J gene is TRBJ2-1, the V gene TRBV7-2; 9 bases match TRBD2. The germline V gene encodes CDR1 SGHTA and CDR2 FQGNSA. The CDR3 has 15 residues. The J segment lost 4 bases and the V segment lost 0 bases, leaving 1 base of the junction unmatched. The CDR3 sequence is CASSLATSGYNEQFF. The CDR3 nucleotides are TGTGCCAGCAGCTTAGCGACTAGCGGATACAATGAGCAGTTCTTC.

This clonotype was counted many times. The chain couples TRBV7-2 to TRBJ2-3, with D possibly TRBD2 on 5 matching bases. The CDR3 runs to 14 residues. The germline V gene has CDR1 SGHTA and CDR2 FQGNSA. The ends were cut back, 3 bases at V and 5 bases at J, with 12 bases in the middle. CDR3 bases: TGTGCCAGCAGCTTCAAGCGTGGAGGAGATACGCAGTATTTT. Translating it yields CASSFKRGGDTQYF.

This clonotype was counted many times. This chain uses TRBV7-2 with TRBJ1-5; 7 bases are a match to TRBD1. Germline lookup yields CDR1 SGHTA and CDR2 FQGNSA. V lost 5 bases and J lost 4; bases outside the gene matches: 8. The CDR3 contains 15 residues. The CDR3 coding sequence is TGTGCCAGCAGCACCGGGGGACAGAGAAATCAGCCCCAGCATTTT. It is translated as CASSTGGQRNQPQHF.

The chain employs TRBV10-3 and TRBJ2-7; TRBD2 might be the D (5 bases). The V gene's germline CDR1 is ENHRY and CDR2 SYGVKD. The CDR3 sequence is 13 residues long. Trimming shortened V by 10 bases and J by 3 bases, and 16 bases separated the two germline ends. The chain's CDR3 is CATSAGSLYEQYF. The CDR3 DNA sequence: TGTGCCACCTCGGCGGGCAGCCTCTACGAGCAGTACTTC.

The chain combines TRBV5-6 with TRBJ2-5, with 8 bases identical to TRBD1. In germline, CDR1 is SGHDT, CDR2 YYEEEE. Trimming removed 2 bases from V and 4 bases from J; junction bases left unmatched: 1. The length of the CDR3 is 13 residues. DNA of the CDR3: TGTGCCAGCAGCTTCGACAGGGGAGAGACCCAGTACTTC. It yields the protein CASSFDRGETQYF. The full variable domain, completed using reference TRBV5-6 and TRBJ2-5, is DAGVTQSPTHLIKTRGQQVTLRCSPKSGHDTVSWYQQALGQGPQFIFQYYEEEERQRGNFPDRFSGHQFPNYSSELNVNALLLGDSALYLCASSFDRGETQYFGPGTRLLVL.

The chain is built from TRBV7-4 and TRBJ1-4, with 9 bases lining up with TRBD1. CDR1 and CDR2 from the germline V gene are SGHVT and SQSDAQ. There are 18 residues in the CDR3. The V and J ends lost 4 bases and 8 bases, in that order; junction bases with no gene match: 17. CDR3 sequence: CASSSSKSNRGPWEKLFF. The CDR3, as DNA: TGTGCCAGCAGCTCCTCAAAGTCTAACAGGGGGCCCTGGGAAAAACTGTTTTTT.

This clonotype was seen at least ten times. For the CDR3, the DNA is TGTGCCAGCAGTACTTTAGCGGGCGGCCGATACAATGAGCAGTTCTTC. Its translation: CASSTLAGGRYNEQFF. The genes are TRBV6-5 and TRBJ2-1, with 7 bases matching TRBD2. In germline, CDR1 is MNHEY, CDR2 SVGAGI. After removal of 5 bases from V and 4 bases from J, the junction contained 11 bases not matched to a gene. There are 16 residues in the CDR3.

Regarding this clonotype: A much more abundant neighbour one base away suggests this may be a read error. The chain couples TRBV28 to TRBJ2-6, with TRBD1 matching over 9 bases. The CDR3 has 17 amino acids. Germline CDR1 and CDR2: MDHEN and SYDVKM. Written as DNA, the CDR3 is TGTGCCAGCAGACAGGGGGCCAATCTCAGGGGGGCCAACATCCTGACTTTC. Its protein product is CASRQGANLRGANILTF. The whole variable domain, filled in from reference TRBV28 and TRBJ2-6, reads DVKVTQSSRYLVKRTGEKVFLECVQDMDHENMFWYRQDPGLGLRLIYFSYDVKMKEKGDIPEGYSVSREKKERFSLILESASTNQTSMYLCASRQGANLRGANILTFGAGSRLTVL.

The rearrangement links TRBV5-1 to TRBJ2-5, with 14 bases fitting TRBD2. CDR3 length equals 15 residues. The ends lost 7 bases at V and 4 bases at J; junction bases unmatched: 6. Germline lookup yields CDR1 SGHRS and CDR2 YFSETQ. CDR3 nucleotides: TGCGCCAGCGGCGCCGGGACTAGCGGGAGAGAGACCCAGTACTTC. Encoded protein: CASGAGTSGRETQYF.

The gene calls are TRBV19 and TRBJ1-5, with D possibly being TRBD1 (6 bases). The germline V gene encodes CDR1 LNHDA and CDR2 SQIVND (reference sequence). This CDR3 comprises 13 residues. V shed 2 bases and J shed 7 bases, with 9 bases lying between them. CDR3 DNA sequence: TGTGCCAGTAGTATACAGGGGAGGCAGCCCCAGCATTTT. Translation: CASSIQGRQPQHF.

A note on this clonotype: Mismatch with germline at one junction end may stem from a read error. The rearrangement links TRBV6-2 or TRBV6-3 to TRBJ2-1; D may match TRBD1 or TRBD2 (5 bases each). CDR1 MNHEY and CDR2 SVGEGT come from the germline V gene. There are 18 residues in the CDR3. CDR3 residues: CTSSTYAWDPYMGNEQFF. DNA for the CDR3: TGTACCAGCAGTACATACGCATGGGACCCTTATATGGGCAATGAGCAGTTCTTC.